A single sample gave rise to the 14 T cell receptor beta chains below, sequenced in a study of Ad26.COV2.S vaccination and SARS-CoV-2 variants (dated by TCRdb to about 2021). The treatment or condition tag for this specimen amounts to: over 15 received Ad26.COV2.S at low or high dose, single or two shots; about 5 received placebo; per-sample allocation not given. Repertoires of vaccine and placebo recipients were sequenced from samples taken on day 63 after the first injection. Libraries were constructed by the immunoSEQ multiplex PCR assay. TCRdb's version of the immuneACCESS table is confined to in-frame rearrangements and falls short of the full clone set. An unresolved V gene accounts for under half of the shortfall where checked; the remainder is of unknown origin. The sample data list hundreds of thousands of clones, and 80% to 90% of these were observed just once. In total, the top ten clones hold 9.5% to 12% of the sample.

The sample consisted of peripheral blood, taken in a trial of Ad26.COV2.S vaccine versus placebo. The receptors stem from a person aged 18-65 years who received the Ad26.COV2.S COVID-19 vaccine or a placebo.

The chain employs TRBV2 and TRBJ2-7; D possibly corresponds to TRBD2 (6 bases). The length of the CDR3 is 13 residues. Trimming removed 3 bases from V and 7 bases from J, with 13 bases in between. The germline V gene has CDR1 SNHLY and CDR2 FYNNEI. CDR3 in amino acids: CASSDGPRGEQYF. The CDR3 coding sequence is TGTGCCAGCAGTGACGGGCCCCGGGGGGAGCAGTACTTC.

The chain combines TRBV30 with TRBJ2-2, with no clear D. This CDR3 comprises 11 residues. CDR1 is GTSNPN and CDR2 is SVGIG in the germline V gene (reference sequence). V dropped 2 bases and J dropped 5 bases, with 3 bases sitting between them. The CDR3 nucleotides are TGTGCCTGGAGTATGACCGGGGAGCTGTTTTTT. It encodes CAWSMTGELFF.

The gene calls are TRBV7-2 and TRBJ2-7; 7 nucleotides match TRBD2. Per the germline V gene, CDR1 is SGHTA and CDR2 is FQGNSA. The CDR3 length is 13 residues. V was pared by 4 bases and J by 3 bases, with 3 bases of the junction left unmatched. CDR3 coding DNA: TGTGCCAGCAGCTCGAAGCGGGGCTACGAGCAGTACTTC. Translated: CASSSKRGYEQYF.

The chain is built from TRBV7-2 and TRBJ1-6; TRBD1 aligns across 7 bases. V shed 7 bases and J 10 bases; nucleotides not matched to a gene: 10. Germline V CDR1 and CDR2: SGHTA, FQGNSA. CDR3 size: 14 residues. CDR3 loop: CASNPTGSKSPLHF. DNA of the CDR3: TGTGCCAGCAACCCGACAGGGTCCAAATCACCCCTCCACTTT. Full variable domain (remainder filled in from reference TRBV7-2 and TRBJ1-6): GAGVSQSPSNKVTEKGKDVELRCDPISGHTALYWYRQSLGQGLEFLIYFQGNSAPDKSGLPSDRFSAERTGGSVSTLTIQRTQQEDSAVYLCASNPTGSKSPLHFGNGTRLTVT.

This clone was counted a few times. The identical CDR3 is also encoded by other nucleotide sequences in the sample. Written as DNA, the CDR3 is TGTGCCAGCAGCGTAGACCGGGACACTGAAGCTTTCTTT. This codes for CASSVDRDTEAFF. This chain uses TRBV9 with TRBJ1-1; D is ambiguous. The germline V gene encodes CDR1 SGDLS and CDR2 YYNGEE. The CDR3 is 13 amino acids. The V end lost 0 bases, the J end lost 3 bases, and 6 bases lay between the germline ends.

Written as DNA, the CDR3 is TGTGCCAGCAGTTACGGCGCGGGAGGGAGGGGCGGGGAGCTGTTTTTT. Translating gives CASSYGAGGRGGELFF. J is TRBJ2-2 and V is TRBV6-2 or TRBV6-3; 9 bases are shared with TRBD2. Germline CDR1 and CDR2: MNHEY and SVGEGT. This CDR3 contains 16 residues. J lost 7 bases, V lost 2 bases, and 8 bases had no gene match.

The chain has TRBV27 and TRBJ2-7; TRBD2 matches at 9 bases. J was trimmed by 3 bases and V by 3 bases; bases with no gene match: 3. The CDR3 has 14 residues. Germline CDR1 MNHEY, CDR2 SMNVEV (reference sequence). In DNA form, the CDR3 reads TGTGCCAGCAGTTTGGCGGGGGGGTACTACGAGCAGTACTTC. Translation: CASSLAGGYYEQYF.

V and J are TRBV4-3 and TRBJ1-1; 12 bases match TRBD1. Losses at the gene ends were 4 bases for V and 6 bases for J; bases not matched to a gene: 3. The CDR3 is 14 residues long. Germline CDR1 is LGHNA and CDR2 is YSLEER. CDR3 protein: CASSLGTGGPEAFF. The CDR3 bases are TGCGCCAGCAGCCTCGGGACAGGGGGCCCTGAAGCTTTCTTT.

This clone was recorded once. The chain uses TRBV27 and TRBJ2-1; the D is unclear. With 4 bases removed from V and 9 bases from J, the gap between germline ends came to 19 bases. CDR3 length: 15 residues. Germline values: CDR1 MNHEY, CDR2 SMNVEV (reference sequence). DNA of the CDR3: TGTGCCAGCAGTTCCCACCAACTGCGGAGCCTTGAGCAGTTCTTC. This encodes CASSSHQLRSLEQFF.

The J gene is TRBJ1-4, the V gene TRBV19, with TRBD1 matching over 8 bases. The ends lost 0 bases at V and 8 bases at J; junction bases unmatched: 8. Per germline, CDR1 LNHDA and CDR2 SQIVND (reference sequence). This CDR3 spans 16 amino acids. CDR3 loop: CASSIDGQGEEEKLFF. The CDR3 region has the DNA TGTGCCAGTAGTATAGATGGACAGGGCGAGGAGGAAAAACTGTTTTTT.

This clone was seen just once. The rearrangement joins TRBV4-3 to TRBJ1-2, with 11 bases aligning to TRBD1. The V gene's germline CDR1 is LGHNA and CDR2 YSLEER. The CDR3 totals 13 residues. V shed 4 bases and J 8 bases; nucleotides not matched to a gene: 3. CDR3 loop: CASSPGQGEGYTF. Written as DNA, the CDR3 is TGCGCCAGCAGCCCGGGACAGGGGGAGGGCTACACCTTC.

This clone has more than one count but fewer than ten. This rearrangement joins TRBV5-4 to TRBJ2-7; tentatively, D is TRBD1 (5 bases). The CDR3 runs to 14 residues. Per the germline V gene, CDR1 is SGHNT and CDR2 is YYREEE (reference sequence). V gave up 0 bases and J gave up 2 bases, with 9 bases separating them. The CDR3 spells CASSLVGQTYEQYF. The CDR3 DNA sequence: TGTGCCAGCAGCTTGGTGGGGCAAACCTACGAGCAGTACTTC.

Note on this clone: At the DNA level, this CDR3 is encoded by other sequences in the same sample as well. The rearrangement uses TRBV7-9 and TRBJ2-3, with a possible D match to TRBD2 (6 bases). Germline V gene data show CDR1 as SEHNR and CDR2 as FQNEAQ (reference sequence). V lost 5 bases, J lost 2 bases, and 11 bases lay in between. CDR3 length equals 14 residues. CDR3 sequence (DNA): TGTGCCAGCAGCCCCTCGGGGGTCACAGATACGCAGTATTTT. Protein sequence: CASSPSGVTDTQYF.

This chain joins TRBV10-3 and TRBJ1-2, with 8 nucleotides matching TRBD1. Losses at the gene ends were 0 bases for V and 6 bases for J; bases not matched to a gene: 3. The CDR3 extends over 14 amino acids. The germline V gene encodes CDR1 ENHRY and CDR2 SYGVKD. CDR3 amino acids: CAISESRGLNGYTF. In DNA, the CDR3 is TGTGCCATCAGTGAGTCCAGGGGGCTGAATGGCTACACCTTC.